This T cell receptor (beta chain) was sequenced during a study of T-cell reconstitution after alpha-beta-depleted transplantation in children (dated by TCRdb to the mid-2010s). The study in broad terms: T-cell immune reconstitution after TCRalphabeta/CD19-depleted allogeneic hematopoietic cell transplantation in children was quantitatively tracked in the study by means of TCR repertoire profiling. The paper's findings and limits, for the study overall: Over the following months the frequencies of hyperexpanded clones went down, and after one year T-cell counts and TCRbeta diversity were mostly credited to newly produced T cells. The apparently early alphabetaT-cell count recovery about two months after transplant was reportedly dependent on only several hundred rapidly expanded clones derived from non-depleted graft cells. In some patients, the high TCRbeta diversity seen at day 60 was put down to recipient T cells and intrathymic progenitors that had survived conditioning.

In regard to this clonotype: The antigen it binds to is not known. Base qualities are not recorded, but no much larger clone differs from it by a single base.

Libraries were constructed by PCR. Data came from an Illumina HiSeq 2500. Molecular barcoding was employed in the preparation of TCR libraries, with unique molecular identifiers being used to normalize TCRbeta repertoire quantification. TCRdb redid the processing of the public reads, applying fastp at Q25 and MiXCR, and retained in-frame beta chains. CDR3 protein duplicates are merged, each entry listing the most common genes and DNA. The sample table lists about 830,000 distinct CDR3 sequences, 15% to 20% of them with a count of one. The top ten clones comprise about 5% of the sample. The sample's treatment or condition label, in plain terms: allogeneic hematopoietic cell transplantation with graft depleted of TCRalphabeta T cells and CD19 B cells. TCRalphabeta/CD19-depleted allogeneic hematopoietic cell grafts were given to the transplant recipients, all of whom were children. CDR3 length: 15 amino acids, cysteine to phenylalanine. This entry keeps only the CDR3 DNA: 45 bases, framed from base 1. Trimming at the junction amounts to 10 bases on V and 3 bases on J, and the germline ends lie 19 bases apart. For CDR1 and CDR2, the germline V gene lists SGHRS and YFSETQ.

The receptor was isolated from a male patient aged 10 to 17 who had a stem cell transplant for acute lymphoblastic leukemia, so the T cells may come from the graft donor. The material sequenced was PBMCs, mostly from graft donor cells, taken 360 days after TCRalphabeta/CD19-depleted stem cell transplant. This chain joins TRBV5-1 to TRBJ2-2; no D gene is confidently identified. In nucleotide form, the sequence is TGCGCCTCCCACCGCACACCTAGGGACACCGGGGAGCTGTTTTTT. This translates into CASHRTPRDTGELFF.